The source of this TCR beta chain is a study of T cells in Graves' hyperthyroidism and ophthalmopathy. This clonotype was detected only a few times. V was cut by 2 bases and J by 0 bases, with 11 bases left in between. The CDR3 length is 16 residues. Looked up from germline, CDR1 is SGHDT and CDR2 is YYEEEE. Amplified regions were TCR beta CDR3 sequences from RNA transcripts. Using the HTBI primer set, a first-round RT-PCR was run on the TCR CDR3. TCRdb analysed the multiplex PCR reads with MiXCR anew, one entry per CDR3 protein. The sample holds about 680,000 distinct CDR3 sequences, just over 35% seen once.

Sequencing was performed on blood. The gene calls are TRBV5-6 and TRBJ1-4; D gene ambiguous. This receptor was taken from a woman aged 40 to 50 with Graves' hyperthyroidism. The DNA for the CDR3 is TGTGCCAGCAGCTTAGTTGGGTCGGCAACTAATGAAAAACTGTTTTTT. Its translation: CASSLVGSATNEKLFF.